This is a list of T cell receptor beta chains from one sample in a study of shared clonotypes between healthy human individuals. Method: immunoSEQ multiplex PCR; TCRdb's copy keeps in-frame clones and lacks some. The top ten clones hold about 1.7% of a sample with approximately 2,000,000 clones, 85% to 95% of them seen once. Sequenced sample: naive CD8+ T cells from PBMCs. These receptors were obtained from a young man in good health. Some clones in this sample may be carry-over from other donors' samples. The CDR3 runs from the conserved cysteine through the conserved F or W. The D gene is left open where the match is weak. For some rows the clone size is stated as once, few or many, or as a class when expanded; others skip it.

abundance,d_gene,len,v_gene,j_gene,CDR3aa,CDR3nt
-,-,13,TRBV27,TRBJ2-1,CASNPLRSGEQFF,TGTGCCAGCAACCCACTCCGAAGTGGGGAGCAGTTCTTC
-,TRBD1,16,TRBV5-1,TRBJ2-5,CASSLAGIGGEETQYF,TGCGCCAGCAGCTTGGCCGGGATAGGGGGCGAAGAGACCCAGTACTTC
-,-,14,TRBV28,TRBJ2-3,CASSSPGRDATQYF,TGTGCCAGCAGTTCACCGGGACGGGATGCTACGCAGTATTTT
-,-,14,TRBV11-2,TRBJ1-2,CASSLTGTGYGYTF,TGTGCCAGCAGCTTAACGGGGACGGGCTATGGCTACACCTTC
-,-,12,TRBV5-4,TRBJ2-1,CASSLGVGEQFF,TGTGCCAGCAGCCTCGGGGTCGGTGAGCAGTTCTTC
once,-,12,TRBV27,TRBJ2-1,CAIGDLPNEQFF,TGTGCCATCGGGGATCTTCCCAATGAGCAGTTCTTC
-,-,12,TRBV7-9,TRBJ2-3,CASSLAKDTQYF,TGTGCCAGCAGCTTAGCGAAAGATACGCAGTATTTT
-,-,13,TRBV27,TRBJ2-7,CASNDDGMGEQYF,TGTGCCAGCAATGACGATGGCATGGGGGAGCAGTACTTC
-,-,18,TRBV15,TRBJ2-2,CATSRQSGGGSNTGELFF,TGTGCCACCAGCAGACAAAGTGGAGGGGGCTCTAACACCGGGGAGCTGTTTTTT
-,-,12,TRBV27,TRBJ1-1,CASSLWGSEAFF,TGTGCCAGCAGTTTATGGGGGAGTGAAGCTTTCTTT
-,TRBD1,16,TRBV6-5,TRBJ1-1,CASSYGPDRANTEAFF,TGTGCCAGCAGTTACGGCCCGGACAGGGCGAACACTGAAGCTTTCTTT
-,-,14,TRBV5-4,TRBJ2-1,CASSQSGSYNEQFF,TGTGCCAGCAGCCAAAGCGGGTCCTACAATGAGCAGTTCTTC
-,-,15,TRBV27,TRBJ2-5,CASSLGAGDEETQYF,TGTGCCAGCAGTTTAGGGGCAGGGGATGAGGAGACCCAGTACTTC
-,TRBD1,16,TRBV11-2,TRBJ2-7,CASSSRLTGVPYEQYF,TGTGCCAGCAGCTCCCGGCTTACAGGGGTACCCTACGAGCAGTACTTC
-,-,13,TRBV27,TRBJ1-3,CATTGSAGNTIYF,TGTGCCACCACAGGGTCGGCTGGAAACACCATATATTTT
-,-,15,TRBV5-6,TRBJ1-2,CASSLGIRPSGGYTF,TGTGCCAGCAGCTTGGGAATCCGGCCATCCGGTGGCTACACCTTC
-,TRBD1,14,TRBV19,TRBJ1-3,CASSAGTGGNTIYF,TGTGCCAGTAGTGCCGGGACAGGGGGAAACACCATATATTTT
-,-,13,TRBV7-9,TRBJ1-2,CAVGARGSYGYTF,TGTGCCGTTGGCGCTCGGGGTTCATATGGCTACACCTTC
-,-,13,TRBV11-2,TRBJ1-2,CASSPGTVNGYTF,TGTGCCAGCAGCCCCGGGACCGTGAATGGCTACACCTTC
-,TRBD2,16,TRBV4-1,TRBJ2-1,CASSPYPGTRNNEQFF,TGCGCCAGCAGCCCTTACCCGGGGACTAGGAACAATGAGCAGTTCTTC
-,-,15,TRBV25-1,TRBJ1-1,CASRPGGYGLAEAFF,TGTGCCAGCAGGCCAGGAGGGTATGGACTTGCTGAAGCTTTCTTT
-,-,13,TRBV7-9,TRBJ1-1,CASSSEAANEAFF,TGTGCCAGCAGCTCGGAAGCGGCTAATGAAGCTTTCTTT
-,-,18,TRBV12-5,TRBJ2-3,CASSPPYAAGPERDTQYF,TGTGCTAGTTCGCCCCCCTATGCAGCGGGTCCCGAGCGAGATACGCAGTATTTT
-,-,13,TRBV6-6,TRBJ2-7,CASTPSSPYEQYF,TGTGCCAGCACCCCCTCGAGTCCCTACGAGCAGTACTTC
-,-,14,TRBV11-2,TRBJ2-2,CATGRRPATGELFF,TGTGCCACGGGAAGGAGACCTGCCACCGGGGAGCTGTTTTTT
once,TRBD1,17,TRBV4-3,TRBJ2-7,CASSQDEPGTGAYEQYF,TGCGCCAGCAGCCAAGACGAACCCGGGACAGGGGCATACGAGCAGTACTTC
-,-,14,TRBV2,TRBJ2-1,CASTRRADYNEQFF,TGTGCCAGCACACGGAGGGCCGATTACAATGAGCAGTTCTTC
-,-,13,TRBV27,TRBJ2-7,CASSLSDSYEQYF,TGTGCCAGCAGTTTATCCGACAGCTACGAGCAGTACTTC
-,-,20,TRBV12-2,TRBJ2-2,CASRRNRNTIAGANTGELFF,TGTGCAAGTCGCCGAAACAGAAATACTATAGCGGGGGCGAACACCGGGGAGCTGTTTTTT
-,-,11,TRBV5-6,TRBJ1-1,CASSSGLDAFF,TGTGCCAGCAGCTCGGGGCTGGATGCTTTCTTT
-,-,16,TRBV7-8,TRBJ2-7,CASSSREAPGPWEQYF,TGTGCCAGCAGCTCCCGTGAAGCACCGGGACCCTGGGAGCAGTACTTC